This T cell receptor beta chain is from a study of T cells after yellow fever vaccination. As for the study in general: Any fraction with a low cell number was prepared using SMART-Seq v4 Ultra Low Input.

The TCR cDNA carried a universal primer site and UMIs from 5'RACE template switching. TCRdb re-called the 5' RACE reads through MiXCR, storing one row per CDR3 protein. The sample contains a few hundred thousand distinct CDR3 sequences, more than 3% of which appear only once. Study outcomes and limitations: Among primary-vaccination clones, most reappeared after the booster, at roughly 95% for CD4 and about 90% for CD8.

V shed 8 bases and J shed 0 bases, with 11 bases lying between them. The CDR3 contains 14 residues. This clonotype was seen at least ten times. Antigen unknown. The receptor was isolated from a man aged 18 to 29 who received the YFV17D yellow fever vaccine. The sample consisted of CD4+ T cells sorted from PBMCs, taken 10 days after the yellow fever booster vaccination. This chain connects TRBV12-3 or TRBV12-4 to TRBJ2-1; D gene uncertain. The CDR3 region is CASGRSSSYNEQFF. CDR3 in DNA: TGTGCCAGCGGCCGCTCTAGCTCCTACAATGAGCAGTTCTTC.